This TCR beta chain was obtained from a study of T cells after yellow fever vaccination. General study findings and limits: High-abundance clonotypes from the bulk population could contaminate FACS-sorted repertoires. A large majority of primary-vaccination clones showed up again after the booster (96% CD4, 88% CD8). Researchers report a weaker secondary response that nonetheless peaked faster, day 5 versus 15.

Germline values: CDR1 MGHRA, CDR2 YSYEKL. CDR3 length: 16 residues. The trim removed 3 bases at V and 5 bases at J, leaving 10 bases unmatched. They built TCR cDNA with 5'RACE template switching, a step that put in a universal primer site and UMIs. TCRdb re-called the 5' RACE reads through MiXCR, storing one row per CDR3 protein. The sample contains 250,000 to 400,000 distinct CDR3 sequences, approximately 4% of which appear only once. A note on this clonotype: No antigen is known for it.

The sample here was PBMCs, taken 15 days after the yellow fever booster vaccination. This TCR was sampled from a man between 18 and 29 years old who received the YFV17D yellow fever vaccine. This chain links TRBV4-1 with TRBJ1-1; 9 bases agree with TRBD1. CDR3 coding DNA: TGCGCCAGCAGCCACCGAAGAACAGGGGGCATAACTGAAGCTTTCTTT. It yields the protein CASSHRRTGGITEAFF.